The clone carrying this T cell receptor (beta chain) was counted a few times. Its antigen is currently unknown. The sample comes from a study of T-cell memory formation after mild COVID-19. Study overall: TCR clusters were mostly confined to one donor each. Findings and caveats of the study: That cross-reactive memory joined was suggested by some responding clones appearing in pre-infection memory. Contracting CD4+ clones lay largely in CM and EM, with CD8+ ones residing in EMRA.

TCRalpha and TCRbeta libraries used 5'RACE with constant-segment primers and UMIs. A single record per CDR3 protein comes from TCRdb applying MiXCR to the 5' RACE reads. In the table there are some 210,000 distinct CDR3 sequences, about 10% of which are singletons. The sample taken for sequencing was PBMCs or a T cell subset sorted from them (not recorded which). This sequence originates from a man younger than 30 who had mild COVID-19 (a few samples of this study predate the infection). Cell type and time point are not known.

CDR3 nucleotides: TGTGCCATCAGTGAGTCCGGGCGGGGGGCCTCCTACGAGCAGTACTTC. This codes for CAISESGRGASYEQYF. The chain is built from TRBV10-3 and TRBJ2-7; TRBD2 matches at 8 bases. Germline trimming cut 0 bases from V and 0 bases from J; bases unmatched to any gene: 4. CDR1 ENHRY and CDR2 SYGVKD come from the germline V gene. This CDR3 has 16 amino acids.